This note documents a single T cell receptor beta chain sequence. The data were taken from a study of T cells after somatic rescue of genetic block. Germline V gives CDR1 MDHEN, CDR2 SYDVKM. The CDR3 loop spans 17 amino acids. With 4 bases clipped from V and 9 bases from J, the junction kept 13 bases outside the gene matches. The assay was immunoSEQ multiplex PCR, and TCRdb's table has in-frame clones only and misses some. This sample has 14,000 to 15,000 clones, with about 70% found just once. The chain combines TRBV28 with TRBJ1-5, with 12 positions matching TRBD1. The sequence was collected from a boy aged 10-17 years. Sample: peripheral blood mononuclear cells (PBMCs). The CDR3 nucleotides read TGTGCCAGCAGTTCTGCCGGGACAGGGGGCGTTAGGCGGCCCCAGCATTTT. Protein: CASSSAGTGGVRRPQHF.